The 26 T cell receptor beta chains listed next were all sequenced from one sample in a study of cytotoxic CD8 clonotypes in ibrutinib-treated CLL (TCRdb year 2021). The library was obtained by the immunoSEQ multiplex PCR assay. Held by TCRdb, this immuneACCESS table contains in-frame sequences only and omits some clones. Under half of the omission traces to an unresolved V gene where checked; the cause of the rest is unknown. The sample table contains about 300,000 clones; only one count was recorded for around 66% of them. The ten largest account for approximately 6% of the sample. The sequences come from PBMCs, collected after 36 months of ibrutinib treatment. Receptors originate from a human donor with chronic lymphocytic leukemia.

The genes are TRBV28 and TRBJ2-7, with unresolved D. V was clipped by 8 bases and J by 4 bases, with 6 bases between them. The CDR3 totals 10 residues. Germline CDR1 is MDHEN and CDR2 is SYDVKM. DNA of the CDR3: TGTGCCAGCGGCTGGTACGAGCAGTACTTC. Protein: CASGWYEQYF.

This clone has just a few counts. V gene TRBV6-5 combines with J gene TRBJ1-2; D not certain. Deletions cut 4 bases from V and 3 bases from J, with 6 bases between. CDR1 is MNHEY and CDR2 is SVGAGI in the germline V gene. The CDR3 has 12 residues. Here the CDR3 DNA reads TGTGCCAGCAGTTCCCAAGACTATGGCTACACCTTC. It codes for CASSSQDYGYTF.

V and J are TRBV18 and TRBJ2-7, with D unclear. With 1 base removed from V and 2 bases from J, the gap between germline ends came to 9 bases. There are 14 residues in the CDR3. CDR1 is KGHSH and CDR2 is LQKENI in the germline V gene. The CDR3: CASSPRASAYEQYF. In DNA form, the CDR3 reads TGTGCCAGCTCACCACGTGCCAGTGCCTACGAGCAGTACTTC.

This chain links TRBV28 with TRBJ1-5; 8 nucleotides align to TRBD1. The J segment lost 6 bases and the V segment lost 3 bases, leaving 10 bases of the junction unmatched. Per the germline V gene, CDR1 is MDHEN and CDR2 is SYDVKM. The CDR3 has 16 amino acids. Written as DNA, the CDR3 is TGTGCCAGCAGTTTCGTCCGGCAGGGGGCGATTCAGCCCCAGCATTTT. This sequence encodes CASSFVRQGAIQPQHF.

This clone has only one observation. The chain joins TRBV29-1 to TRBJ1-1; D remains ambiguous. V was clipped by 1 base and J by 0 bases, with 6 bases between them. CDR3 size: 13 residues. Germline V gives CDR1 SQVTM, CDR2 ANQGSEA. CDR3 residues: CSVEGTMNTEAFF. The CDR3 region has the DNA TGCAGCGTTGAAGGCACCATGAACACTGAAGCTTTCTTT.

The chain's CDR3 is CASSESGQHTGELFF. The CDR3 nucleotides read TGCGCCAGCAGTGAGTCGGGGCAGCACACCGGGGAGCTGTTTTTT. The chain is built from TRBV10-1 and TRBJ2-2; D might be TRBD1 (5 bases). Germline CDR1 and CDR2: WNHNN and SYGVQD (reference sequence). The CDR3 runs 15 residues. Trimming took off 0 bases at V and 3 bases at J, with 8 bases between the two ends.

This chain uses TRBV11-2 with TRBJ2-3; the D call may be TRBD1 or TRBD2 (5 bases each). Germline lookup yields CDR1 SGHAT and CDR2 FQNNGV. The CDR3 totals 14 residues. Trimming left V 6 bases short and J 1 base short, with 11 bases between. The CDR3 region has the DNA TGTGCCAGCAGTATGATGGGGGGCACAGATACGCAGTATTTT. Amino acid sequence: CASSMMGGTDTQYF. The whole variable domain, filled in from reference TRBV11-2 and TRBJ2-3, reads EAGVAQSPRYKIIEKRQSVAFWCNPISGHATLYWYQQILGQGPKLLIQFQNNGVVDDSQLPKDRFSAERLKGVDSTLKIQPAKLEDSAVYLCASSMMGGTDTQYFGPGTRLTVL.

The CDR3 reads CASSFDRGGDEQYF. The CDR3 DNA sequence: TGTGCCAGCAGTTTCGACAGGGGAGGAGACGAGCAGTACTTC. The chain carries TRBV27 and TRBJ2-7; 8 bases agree with TRBD1. CDR3 length: 14 residues. J was trimmed by 5 bases and V by 3 bases; bases with no gene match: 6. The germline CDR1 and CDR2 sequences are MNHEY and SMNVEV (reference sequence).

This clone came up a few times. The rearrangement uses TRBV19 and TRBJ2-1; 11 bases line up with TRBD2. The junction had 5 bases not matched to a gene; V was cut back by 6 bases and J by 7 bases. Per the germline V gene, CDR1 is LNHDA and CDR2 is SQIVND (reference sequence). CDR3 length: 14 amino acids. CDR3 in DNA: TGTGCCAGTAGACGACTAGCGGGGAGTAATGAGCAGTTCTTC. Residues: CASRRLAGSNEQFF.

This chain links TRBV7-2 with TRBJ2-5, with unresolved D. The CDR3 totals 13 residues. CDR1 is SGHTA, CDR2 FQGNSA, per germline. V was clipped by 4 bases and J by 4 bases, with 10 bases between them. The DNA of the CDR3 is TGTGCCAGCAGCTACAACCCCAGAGAGACCCAGTACTTC. This encodes CASSYNPRETQYF. Full variable domain (remainder filled in from reference TRBV7-2 and TRBJ2-5): GAGVSQSPSNKVTEKGKDVELRCDPISGHTALYWYRQSLGQGLEFLIYFQGNSAPDKSGLPSDRFSAERTGGSVSTLTIQRTQQEDSAVYLCASSYNPRETQYFGPGTRLLVL.

The chain is built from TRBV6-5 and TRBJ1-1; TRBD1 matches 9 bases. Germline values: CDR1 MNHEY, CDR2 SVGAGI. Trimming removed 6 bases from V and 3 bases from J; junction bases left unmatched: 2. The CDR3 has 13 residues. This CDR3 reads CASRQGADTEAFF. CDR3 DNA sequence: TGTGCCAGCAGACAGGGGGCGGACACTGAAGCTTTCTTT.

The rearrangement joins TRBV6-1 to TRBJ2-7, with TRBD2 identical over 16 bases. The junction had 2 bases not matched to a gene; V was cut back by 3 bases and J by 3 bases. From germline, CDR1 is MNHNS and CDR2 SASEGT. This CDR3 has 16 amino acids. The CDR3 DNA reads TGTGCCAGCAGTGAGGGACTAGCGGGGGGGAACTACGAGCAGTACTTC. Residues: CASSEGLAGGNYEQYF.

V and J are TRBV18 and TRBJ2-3, with TRBD2 identical over 10 bases. This CDR3 has 18 amino acids. The V segment lost 1 base and the J segment 3 bases; nucleotides outside the gene matches: 10. The germline V gene has CDR1 KGHSH and CDR2 LQKENI. CDR3 protein: CASSPHALAGARTDTQYF. The CDR3 DNA sequence: TGTGCCAGCTCACCACACGCCCTAGCGGGGGCGAGGACAGATACGCAGTATTTT.

This clone was recorded a few times. This chain uses TRBV6-5 with TRBJ2-7; D might be TRBD2 (7 bases). CDR3 length: 13 residues. The V end lost 6 bases, the J end lost 3 bases, and 12 bases lay between the germline ends. Germline V gives CDR1 MNHEY, CDR2 SVGAGI. CDR3 coding DNA: TGTGCCAGCAGGCGGGGGCAATTCTACGAGCAGTACTTC. Its protein is CASRRGQFYEQYF.

V is TRBV27 and J is TRBJ2-5, with 15 bases matching TRBD2. J gave up 7 bases and V 4 bases, and 10 bases lay outside the gene matches. This CDR3 comprises 17 residues. Germline values: CDR1 MNHEY, CDR2 SMNVEV (reference sequence). CDR3 loop: CASSSTPGLAGGGTQYF. The CDR3 DNA reads TGTGCCAGCAGTTCCACGCCGGGACTAGCGGGAGGAGGGACCCAGTACTTC.

The chain has TRBV6-1 and TRBJ1-5, with 7 bases aligning to TRBD1. The germline CDR1 and CDR2 sequences are MNHNS and SASEGT. CDR3 size: 19 residues. Losses at the gene ends were 2 bases for V and 4 bases for J; bases not matched to a gene: 17. The CDR3 DNA follows: TGTGCCAGCAGTGAAAGGCGGGTAATAGCACAGGGGCTGAATCAGCCCCAGCATTTT. The encoded protein is CASSERRVIAQGLNQPQHF.

This clone has more than one count but fewer than ten. This CDR3 is also generated by other DNA sequences in the sample. The chain joins TRBV4-1 to TRBJ2-7; D unresolved. The CDR3 has 12 amino acids. Germline-derived CDR1 and CDR2 are MGHRA and YSYEKL. V was cut by 0 bases and J by 2 bases, with 2 bases left in between. DNA for the CDR3: TGCGCCAGCAGCCAAGATCCCTACGAGCAGTACTTC. Translation: CASSQDPYEQYF.

This chain connects TRBV21-1 to TRBJ2-7; TRBD2 reflects the table's D call only, with no check against the DNA. TRBV21-1 is classified as a pseudogene. The CDR3 runs 14 residues. CDR3: CASSKARAHIRQYF. In DNA form, the CDR3 reads TGTGCCAGCAGCAAAGCGAGGGCCCACATACGGCAGTACTTC.

This chain links TRBV2 with TRBJ1-2; perhaps TRBD1 as D (5 bases). Trimming took 8 bases from V and 6 from J, leaving 22 bases between them. CDR1 is SNHLY and CDR2 is FYNNEI in the germline V gene. The CDR3 has 15 amino acids. The CDR3 DNA sequence: TGTGCCAGCTCGAGAGACTCGACAGTTAAGAATGGCTACACCTTC. Amino acids: CASSRDSTVKNGYTF.

This chain joins TRBV6-5 and TRBJ1-3; D ambiguous. Germline V gives CDR1 MNHEY, CDR2 SVGAGI. V lost 6 bases and J 0 bases, leaving 12 bases between the germline ends. CDR3 length equals 15 residues. The CDR3: CASSPDGSSGNTIYF. For the CDR3, the DNA is TGTGCCAGCAGCCCCGATGGTAGCTCTGGAAACACCATATATTTT.

This clone was observed a few times. The V gene is TRBV27, the J gene TRBJ2-5; weak D call: TRBD1 (5 bases). From germline, CDR1 is MNHEY and CDR2 SMNVEV (reference sequence). The CDR3 spans 13 residues. V lost 2 bases and J 3 bases, leaving 7 bases between the germline ends. The CDR3 nucleotides are TGTGCCAGCAGTTTAAGGGGCGAAGAGACCCAGTACTTC. Its protein is CASSLRGEETQYF.

V usage is TRBV5-8 and J usage is TRBJ1-3; D ambiguous. Germline CDR1 reads SGHTS; CDR2 reads YDEGEE. The V and J ends lost 1 base and 2 bases respectively, with 10 bases between them. This CDR3 contains 15 residues. The CDR3 spells CASSLFPGAGNTIYF. The CDR3 region has the DNA TGTGCCAGCAGCTTGTTTCCCGGGGCTGGAAACACCATATATTTT.

In this sample, this clone turned up a few times. The chain couples TRBV5-1 to TRBJ2-7; TRBD2 agrees at 12 bases. Germline V gene sequence: CDR1 SGHRS, CDR2 YFSETQ. The CDR3 is 16 residues long. J gave up 6 bases and V 7 bases, and 14 bases lay outside the gene matches. Here the CDR3 DNA reads TGCGCCAGCGGCGAACTCGGACTAGCGGGGCCCGCCGAGCAGTACTTC. Protein product: CASGELGLAGPAEQYF. The whole variable domain, remainder taken from reference TRBV5-1 and TRBJ2-7, is KAGVTQTPRYLIKTRGQQVTLSCSPISGHRSVSWYQQTPGQGLQFLFEYFSETQRNKGNFPGRFSGRQFSNSRSEMNVSTLELGDSALYLCASGELGLAGPAEQYFGPGTRLTVT.

The chain employs TRBV2 and TRBJ2-7; 9 bases fit TRBD2. From germline, CDR1 is SNHLY and CDR2 FYNNEI. Trimming removed 3 bases from V and 0 bases from J; junction bases left unmatched: 3. This CDR3 is built from 15 residues. CDR3 protein: CASSDETSGSYEQYF. The CDR3 DNA sequence: TGTGCCAGCAGTGATGAGACTAGCGGCTCCTACGAGCAGTACTTC.

The DNA of the CDR3 is TGTGCCAGCAGCTCATCGGGGCGTCAGCCCCAGCATTTT. It is translated as CASSSSGRQPQHF. The chain employs TRBV13 and TRBJ1-5, with a possible D match to TRBD1 (5 bases). V shed 4 bases and J shed 6 bases, with 10 bases lying between them. Germline V lookup: CDR1 PRHDT, CDR2 FYEKMQ (reference sequence). This CDR3 has 13 amino acids.

Here the CDR3 DNA reads TGTGCCAGCAGCCTAAGGACAGGAATAGGACATCAGCCCCAGCATTTT. It specifies CASSLRTGIGHQPQHF. J is TRBJ1-5 and V is TRBV5-8; 7 bases are a match to TRBD1. This CDR3 spans 16 amino acids. V was clipped by 4 bases and J by 5 bases; unmatched bases: 12. The germline V gene has CDR1 SGHTS and CDR2 YDEGEE.